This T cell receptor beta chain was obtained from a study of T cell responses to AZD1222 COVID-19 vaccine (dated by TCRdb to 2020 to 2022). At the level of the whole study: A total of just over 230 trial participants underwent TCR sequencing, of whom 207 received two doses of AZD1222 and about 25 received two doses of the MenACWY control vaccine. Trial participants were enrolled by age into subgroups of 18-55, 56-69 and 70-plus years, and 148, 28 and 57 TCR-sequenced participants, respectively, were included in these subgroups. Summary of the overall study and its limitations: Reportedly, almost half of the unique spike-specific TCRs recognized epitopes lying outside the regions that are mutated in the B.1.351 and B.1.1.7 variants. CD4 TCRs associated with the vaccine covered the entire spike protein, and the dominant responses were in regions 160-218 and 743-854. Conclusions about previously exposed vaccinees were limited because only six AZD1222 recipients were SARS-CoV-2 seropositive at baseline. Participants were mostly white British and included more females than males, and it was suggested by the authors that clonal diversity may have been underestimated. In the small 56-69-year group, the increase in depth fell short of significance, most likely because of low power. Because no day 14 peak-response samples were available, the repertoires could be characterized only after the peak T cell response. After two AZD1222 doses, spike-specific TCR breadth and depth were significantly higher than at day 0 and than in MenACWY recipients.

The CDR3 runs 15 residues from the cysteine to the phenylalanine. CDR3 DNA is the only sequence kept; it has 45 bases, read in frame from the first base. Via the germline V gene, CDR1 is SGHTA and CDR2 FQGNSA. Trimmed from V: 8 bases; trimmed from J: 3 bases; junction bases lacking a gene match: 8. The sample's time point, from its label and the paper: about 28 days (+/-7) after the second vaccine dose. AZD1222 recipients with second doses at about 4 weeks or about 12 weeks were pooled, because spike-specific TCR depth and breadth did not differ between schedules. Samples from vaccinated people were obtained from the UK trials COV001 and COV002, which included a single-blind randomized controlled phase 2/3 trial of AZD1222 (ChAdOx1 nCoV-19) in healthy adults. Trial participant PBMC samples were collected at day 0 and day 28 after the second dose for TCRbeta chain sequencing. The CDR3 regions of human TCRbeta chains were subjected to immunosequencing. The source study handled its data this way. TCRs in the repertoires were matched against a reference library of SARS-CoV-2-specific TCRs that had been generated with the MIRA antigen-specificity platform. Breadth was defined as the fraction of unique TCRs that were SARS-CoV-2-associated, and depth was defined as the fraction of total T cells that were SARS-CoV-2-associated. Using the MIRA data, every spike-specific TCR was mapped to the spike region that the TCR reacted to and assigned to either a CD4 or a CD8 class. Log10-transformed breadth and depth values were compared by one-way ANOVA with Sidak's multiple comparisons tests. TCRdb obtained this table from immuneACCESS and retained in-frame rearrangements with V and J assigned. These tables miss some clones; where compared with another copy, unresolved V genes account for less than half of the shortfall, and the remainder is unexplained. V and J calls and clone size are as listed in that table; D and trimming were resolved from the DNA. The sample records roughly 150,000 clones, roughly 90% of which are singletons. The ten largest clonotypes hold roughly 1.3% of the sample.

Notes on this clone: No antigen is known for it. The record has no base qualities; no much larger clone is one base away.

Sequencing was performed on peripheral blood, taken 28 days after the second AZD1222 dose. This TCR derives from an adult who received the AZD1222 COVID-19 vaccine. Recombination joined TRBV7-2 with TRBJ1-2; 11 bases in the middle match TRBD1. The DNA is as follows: TGTGCCAGCCAGGACAGGGGGCGCCTCTACTATGGCTACACCTTC. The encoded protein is CASQDRGRLYYGYTF.